Below, 27 T cell receptor beta chains from the same sample are listed, as sequenced in a study of response to subunit inactivated influenza vaccine. TCRdb itself ran the RT-PCR reads through MiXCR, one entry per CDR3 protein. The sample records approximately 730,000 distinct CDR3 sequences, approximately 13% being singletons. Sequenced here: PBMCs from blood, sampled 14 to 15 days before vaccination. Receptors were obtained from a middle-aged man who received an inactivated influenza vaccine.

Only a few counts were recorded for this clonotype. The rearrangement joins TRBV20-1 to TRBJ2-5; D uncertain. CDR3 length equals 14 residues. V was cut by 0 bases and J by 5 bases, with 13 bases left in between. Germline CDR1 is DFQATT and CDR2 is SNEGSKA (reference sequence). In DNA, the CDR3 is TGCAGTGCTAGAGAAACCCACAGAATGGAGACCCAGTACTTC. This codes for CSARETHRMETQYF.

This clonotype was counted only a few times. The V and J genes are TRBV20-1 and TRBJ2-1; weak D call: TRBD2 (5 bases). The germline CDR1 and CDR2 sequences are DFQATT and SNEGSKA (reference sequence). Deletions cut 1 base from V and 2 bases from J, with 12 bases between. The CDR3 sequence is 15 residues long. The CDR3 coding sequence is TGCAGTGCTAGAGTCGCCGGGATCCCCTACAATGAGCAGTTCTTC. It is translated as CSARVAGIPYNEQFF.

The gene calls are TRBV5-1 and TRBJ2-3; the D call may be TRBD1 or TRBD2 (5 bases each). The germline V gene has CDR1 SGHRS and CDR2 YFSETQ. V was shortened by 0 bases and J by 0 bases, with 11 bases between the two germline ends. The CDR3 has 16 amino acids. Here the CDR3 reads CASSLDGAGSTDTQYF. As DNA, the CDR3 is TGCGCCAGCAGCTTGGACGGGGCAGGGAGCACAGATACGCAGTATTTT.

In its sample, this clonotype was seen a few times. CDR3 in DNA: TGTGCCAGCAGTAGCGGACTTTCTTCTAATGAAAAACTGTTTTTT. Amino acids: CASSSGLSSNEKLFF. The gene calls are TRBV6-1 and TRBJ1-4, with D hard to call. Germline CDR1 MNHNS, CDR2 SASEGT. V dropped 5 bases and J dropped 3 bases, with 13 bases sitting between them. This CDR3 comprises 15 residues.

The genes are TRBV12-3 or TRBV12-4 and TRBJ1-1, with 8 bases matching TRBD1. There are 16 residues in the CDR3. Unmatched junction bases numbered 7, after V lost 3 bases and J lost 1 base. The CDR3 reads CASSLGPDRANTEAFF. CDR3 sequence (DNA): TGTGCCAGCAGTTTGGGACCGGACAGGGCGAACACTGAAGCTTTCTTT.

The V call is TRBV27, the J call TRBJ2-7, with a tentative D call TRBD1 (6 bases). The CDR3 runs to 15 residues. CDR1 is MNHEY and CDR2 is SMNVEV in the germline V gene (reference sequence). V was trimmed by 6 bases and J by 4 bases, leaving 19 bases between them. This CDR3 is CASSWNSRQAYEQYF. Here the CDR3 DNA reads TGTGCCAGCAGCTGGAACTCCCGACAGGCGTACGAGCAGTACTTC.

This clonotype was seen only a few times. The rearrangement joins TRBV9 to TRBJ2-3, with D possibly TRBD1 on 5 matching bases. The CDR3 runs to 16 residues. Germline V gene lookup returns CDR1 SGDLS and CDR2 YYNGEE. With 0 bases removed from V and 2 bases from J, the gap between germline ends came to 13 bases. CDR3 protein: CASSVGGRSFTDTQYF. The DNA for the CDR3 is TGTGCCAGCAGCGTAGGGGGCCGGTCTTTCACAGATACGCAGTATTTT.

In this sample, this clonotype turned up a few times. The gene calls are TRBV20-1 and TRBJ2-7, with D possibly matching TRBD1 (6 bases). V lost 0 bases and J 3 bases, leaving 12 bases between the germline ends. The germline CDR1 and CDR2 sequences are DFQATT and SNEGSKA (reference sequence). This CDR3 contains 14 residues. The DNA of the CDR3 is TGCAGTGCTAGAGATCAAGACAGGAGCTACGAGCAGTACTTC. Translating gives CSARDQDRSYEQYF.

This clonotype came up a few times. The chain joins TRBV5-1 to TRBJ2-1; 11 bases align to TRBD2. Germline-derived CDR1 and CDR2 are SGHRS and YFSETQ. The CDR3 is made up of 16 amino acids. V lost 5 bases and J lost 3; bases outside the gene matches: 7. As DNA, the CDR3 is TGCGCCAGCAGGGTCGGGACTAGCGGAAGCTACAATGAGCAGTTCTTC. Its protein product is CASRVGTSGSYNEQFF.

This clonotype was seen at least ten times. J is TRBJ2-1 and V is TRBV5-1; 10 bases line up with TRBD1. The CDR3 contains 15 residues. V was pared by 3 bases and J by 4 bases, with 4 bases of the junction left unmatched. Germline CDR1 reads SGHRS; CDR2 reads YFSETQ. Written as DNA, the CDR3 is TGCGCCAGCAGCTCCGGGACAGGGGCTTACAATGAGCAGTTCTTC. This translates into CASSSGTGAYNEQFF.

This clonotype has a handful of counts. The V and J genes are TRBV20-1 and TRBJ2-3; 10 positions agree with TRBD2. Germline V gives CDR1 DFQATT, CDR2 SNEGSKA (reference sequence). The trim removed 2 bases at V and 5 bases at J, leaving 10 bases unmatched. The length of the CDR3 is 16 residues. CDR3 coding DNA: TGCAGTGCTAGACCGGGACTAGCGCTGGGTAGAGATACGCAGTATTTT. Residues: CSARPGLALGRDTQYF.

This clonotype was recorded at least ten times. The rearrangement joins TRBV6-5 to TRBJ2-5; D is unresolved. Germline V gene sequence: CDR1 MNHEY, CDR2 SVGAGI. The CDR3 is 11 residues long. The V and J ends lost 2 bases and 5 bases respectively, with 3 bases between them. The CDR3 DNA reads as TGTGCCAGCAGTTACGGGGAGACCCAGTACTTC. Residues: CASSYGETQYF.

The CDR3 loop reads CASSVGASSSEQFF. The CDR3 DNA is TGTGCCAGCAGCGTAGGTGCTTCTTCAAGTGAGCAGTTCTTC. The chain joins TRBV9 to TRBJ2-1; D call uncertain. The germline CDR1 and CDR2 sequences are SGDLS and YYNGEE. V dropped 0 bases and J dropped 9 bases, with 13 bases sitting between them. The CDR3 has 14 residues.

The chain carries TRBV5-1 and TRBJ2-3; D gene uncertain. The V gene lost 0 bases and the J gene lost 0 bases, with 8 bases spanning the gap. Per germline, CDR1 SGHRS and CDR2 YFSETQ. The CDR3 loop spans 15 amino acids. The CDR3, as DNA: TGCGCCAGCAGCTTGGGGGCCTCTAGCACAGATACGCAGTATTTT. This gives the protein CASSLGASSTDTQYF.

This clonotype was seen only a few times. The V gene is TRBV20-1, the J gene TRBJ1-1; D might be TRBD1 (5 bases). This CDR3 spans 12 amino acids. Looked up from germline, CDR1 is DFQATT and CDR2 is SNEGSKA (reference sequence). The ends were cut back, 4 bases at V and 1 base at J, with 7 bases in the middle. CDR3 sequence: CSAKGPNTEAFF. The CDR3 DNA reads TGCAGTGCTAAGGGGCCGAACACTGAAGCTTTCTTT.

This CDR3 reads CSAFLAGEQFF. CDR3 bases: TGCAGTGCCTTCCTAGCGGGTGAGCAGTTCTTC. This sequence joins TRBV20-1 and TRBJ2-1; TRBD2 matches at 8 bases. The CDR3 loop spans 11 amino acids. Germline V gene sequence: CDR1 DFQATT, CDR2 SNEGSKA (reference sequence). The J segment lost 9 bases and the V segment lost 6 bases, leaving 4 bases of the junction unmatched.

This clonotype was seen a few times. V is TRBV7-9 and J is TRBJ2-3, with a weak D call TRBD2 (5 bases). Per germline, CDR1 SEHNR and CDR2 FQNEAQ (reference sequence). V lost 5 bases, J lost 9 bases, and 9 bases lay in between. The CDR3 runs 11 residues. The chain's CDR3 is CASSTSSTQYF. For the CDR3, the DNA is TGTGCCAGCAGCACATCTAGCACGCAGTATTTT.

This clonotype occurred many times. The rearrangement uses TRBV20-1 and TRBJ2-1, with D tentatively TRBD2 (7 bases). Germline CDR1 reads DFQATT; CDR2 reads SNEGSKA (reference sequence). This CDR3 spans 12 amino acids. V lost 6 bases and J lost 5, with 11 bases in between. CDR3 coding DNA: TGCAGTGCCGGGGGGCGGAACAATGAGCAGTTCTTC. It encodes CSAGGRNNEQFF.

The V and J genes are TRBV2 and TRBJ1-2; D is unresolved. Trimming shortened V by 2 bases and J by 2 bases, and 12 bases separated the two germline ends. The CDR3 contains 15 residues. The germline V gene has CDR1 SNHLY and CDR2 FYNNEI. CDR3 bases: TGTGCCAGCAGTGAATCGTCAGTACGGAACTATGGCTACACCTTC. Its protein product is CASSESSVRNYGYTF.

This clonotype has more than one count but fewer than ten. This chain connects TRBV5-1 to TRBJ1-1; 10 bases agree with TRBD1. V lost 6 bases and J lost 1; bases outside the gene matches: 3. The CDR3 has 14 amino acids. Per the germline V gene, CDR1 is SGHRS and CDR2 is YFSETQ. Written as DNA, the CDR3 is TGCGCCAGCACCAGGGACAGGGGGAACACTGAAGCTTTCTTT. Its protein is CASTRDRGNTEAFF.

This chain uses TRBV7-9 with TRBJ1-2; 7 bases match TRBD1. This CDR3 contains 14 residues. Germline V gives CDR1 SEHNR, CDR2 FQNEAQ (reference sequence). J gave up 7 bases and V 5 bases, and 10 bases lay outside the gene matches. This chain's CDR3 is CASSRDRASFGYTF. In DNA, the CDR3 is TGTGCCAGCAGCCGAGACAGGGCCTCCTTTGGCTACACCTTC.

This clonotype was detected only a few times. This sequence joins TRBV14 and TRBJ2-7; D might be TRBD2 (5 bases). The length of the CDR3 is 14 residues. Germline V gene sequence: CDR1 SGHDN, CDR2 FVKESK. V was clipped by 0 bases and J by 4 bases, with 10 bases between them. CDR3 nucleotides: TGTGCCAGCAGCCAAGAACAGCGGAATTACGAGCAGTACTTC. This encodes CASSQEQRNYEQYF.

This clonotype was counted a single time. This chain connects TRBV12-3 or TRBV12-4 to TRBJ2-7; D could derive from TRBD1 or TRBD2 (6 bases each). The CDR3 loop spans 15 amino acids. Trimming removed 6 bases at V and 0 bases at J, with 15 bases between. The CDR3, as DNA: TGTGCCAGCAGAGAACGGCGGGACAACTCCTACGAGCAGTACTTC. Amino acids: CASRERRDNSYEQYF.

The chain joins TRBV5-1 to TRBJ1-1, with TRBD1 identical over 9 bases. The CDR3 has 13 amino acids. V was pared by 4 bases and J by 10 bases, with 8 bases of the junction left unmatched. Germline assignment: CDR1 SGHRS and CDR2 YFSETQ. CDR3 sequence reads: CASSTGQGEVAFF. Written as DNA, the CDR3 is TGCGCCAGCAGCACGGGACAGGGTGAGGTAGCTTTCTTT.

This clonotype was seen a few times. The V and J genes are TRBV5-1 and TRBJ1-2, with D maybe TRBD1 (5 bases). V dropped 6 bases and J dropped 6 bases, with 24 bases sitting between them. Germline V gene sequence: CDR1 SGHRS, CDR2 YFSETQ. The CDR3 contains 16 residues. CDR3 coding DNA: TGCGCCAGCAAAGCACTCGAGGAGGGCGCGGGGGATGGCTACACCTTC. Protein sequence: CASKALEEGAGDGYTF.

This clonotype was picked up a small number of times. The genes are TRBV20-1 and TRBJ2-1; 7 bases line up with TRBD2. The length of the CDR3 is 15 residues. With 2 bases clipped from V and 8 bases from J, the junction kept 12 bases outside the gene matches. Per germline, CDR1 DFQATT and CDR2 SNEGSKA (reference sequence). The CDR3 loop reads CSARTGTTRFDEQFF. The CDR3 bases are TGCAGTGCTAGAACCGGGACTACCCGTTTTGATGAGCAGTTCTTC.

This clonotype was picked up many times. The chain carries TRBV5-1 and TRBJ1-1; no firm D call. Germline CDR1 is SGHRS and CDR2 is YFSETQ. Trimming pared 0 bases from V and 2 bases from J, leaving 8 bases between. The CDR3 extends over 14 amino acids. As DNA, the CDR3 is TGCGCCAGCAGCTTGGGGCCGGGAAACACTGAAGCTTTCTTT. It is translated as CASSLGPGNTEAFF.